This TCR beta chain was recorded in a study of cytomegalovirus exposure and HLA in healthy donors. Concerning this clone itself: Its antigen is unidentified.

60 Vbeta and 13 Jbeta primers were used in PCR. TCRdb's copy holds only in-frame clones and misses some; the assay was immunoSEQ multiplex PCR. The sample includes under 200,000 clones, approximately 80% of them seen just once. Study-level points and caveats: TCR beta sequences reportedly predicted most subjects' HLA-A and HLA-B alleles accurately.

The CDR3 is 15 residues long. J lost 1 base, V lost 5 bases, and 4 bases had no gene match. Germline loops: CDR1 SEHNR, CDR2 FQNEAQ (reference sequence). Specimen: PBMCs. The chain uses TRBV7-9 and TRBJ2-1, with TRBD2 matching 8 bases. The clonotype originates from a woman aged 25-40 years in good health and CMV-seropositive. CDR3 sequence: CASSASGSSYNEQFF. CDR3 in DNA: TGTGCCAGCAGCGCGAGCGGGAGTTCCTACAATGAGCAGTTCTTC. The variable domain in full, with the rest retrieved from reference TRBV7-9 and TRBJ2-1, is DTGVSQNPRHKITKRGQNVTFRCDPISEHNRLYWYRQTLGQGPEFLTYFQNEAQLEKSRLLSDRFSAERPKGSFSTLEIQRTEQGDSAMYLCASSASGSSYNEQFFGPGTRLTVL.